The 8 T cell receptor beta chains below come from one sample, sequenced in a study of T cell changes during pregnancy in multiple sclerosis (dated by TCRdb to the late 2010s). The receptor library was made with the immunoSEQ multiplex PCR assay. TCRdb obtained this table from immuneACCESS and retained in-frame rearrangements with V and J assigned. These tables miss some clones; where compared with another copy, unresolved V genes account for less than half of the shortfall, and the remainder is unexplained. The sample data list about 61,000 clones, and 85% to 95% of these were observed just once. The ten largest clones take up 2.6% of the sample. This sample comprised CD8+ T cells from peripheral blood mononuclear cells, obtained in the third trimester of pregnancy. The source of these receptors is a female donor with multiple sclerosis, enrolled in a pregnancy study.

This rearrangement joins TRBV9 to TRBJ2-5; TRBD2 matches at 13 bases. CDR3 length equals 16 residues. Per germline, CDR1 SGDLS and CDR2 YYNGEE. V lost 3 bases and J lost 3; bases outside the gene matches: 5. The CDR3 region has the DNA TGTGCCAGCAGCGGCGACGGACTAGCGGGAGAAGAGACCCAGTACTTC. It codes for CASSGDGLAGEETQYF.

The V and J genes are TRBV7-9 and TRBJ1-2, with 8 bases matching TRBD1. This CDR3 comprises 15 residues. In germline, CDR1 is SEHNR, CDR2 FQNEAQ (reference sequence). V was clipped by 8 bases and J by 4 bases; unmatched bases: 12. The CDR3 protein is CASPDQTGEGYGYTF. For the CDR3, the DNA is TGTGCCAGCCCCGATCAGACAGGGGAAGGCTATGGCTACACCTTC.

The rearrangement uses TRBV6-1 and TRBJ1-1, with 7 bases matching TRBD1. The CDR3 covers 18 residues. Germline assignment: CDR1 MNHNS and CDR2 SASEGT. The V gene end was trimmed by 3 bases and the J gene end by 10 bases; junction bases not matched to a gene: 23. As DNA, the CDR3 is TGTGCCAGCAGTGATAGGCAAATTTCCGGGACAGAAGGGCGGGGAGCTTTCTTT. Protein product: CASSDRQISGTEGRGAFF.

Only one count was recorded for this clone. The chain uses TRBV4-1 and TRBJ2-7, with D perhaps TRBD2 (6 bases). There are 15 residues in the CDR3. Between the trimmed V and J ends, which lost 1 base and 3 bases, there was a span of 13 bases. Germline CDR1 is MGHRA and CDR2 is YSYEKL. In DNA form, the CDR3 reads TGCGCCAGCAGCCAAGCCAACCCGGGGGACTACGAGCAGTACTTC. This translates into CASSQANPGDYEQYF.

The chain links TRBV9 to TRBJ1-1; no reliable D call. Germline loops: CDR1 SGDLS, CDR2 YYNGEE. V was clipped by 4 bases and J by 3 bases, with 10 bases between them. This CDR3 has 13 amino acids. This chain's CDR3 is CASSQKPDTEAFF. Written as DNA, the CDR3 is TGTGCCAGCAGCCAGAAACCCGACACTGAAGCTTTCTTT. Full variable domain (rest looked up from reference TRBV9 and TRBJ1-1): DSGVTQTPKHLITATGQRVTLRCSPRSGDLSVYWYQQSLDQGLQFLIQYYNGEERAKGNILERFSAQQFPDLHSELNLSSLELGDSALYFCASSQKPDTEAFFGQGTRLTVV.

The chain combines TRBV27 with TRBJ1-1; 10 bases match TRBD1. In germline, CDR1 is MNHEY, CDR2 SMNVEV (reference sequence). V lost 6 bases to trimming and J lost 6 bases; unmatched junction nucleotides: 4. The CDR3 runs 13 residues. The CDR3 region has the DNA TGTGCCAGCAGGGACAGGGGGGTAGCTGAAGCTTTCTTT. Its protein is CASRDRGVAEAFF.

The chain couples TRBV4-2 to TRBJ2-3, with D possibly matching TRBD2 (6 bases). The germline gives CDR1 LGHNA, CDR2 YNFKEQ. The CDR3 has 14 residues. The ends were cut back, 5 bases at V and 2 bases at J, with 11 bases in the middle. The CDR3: CASSWDFNTDTQYF. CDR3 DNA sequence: TGTGCCAGCAGCTGGGACTTCAACACAGATACGCAGTATTTT.

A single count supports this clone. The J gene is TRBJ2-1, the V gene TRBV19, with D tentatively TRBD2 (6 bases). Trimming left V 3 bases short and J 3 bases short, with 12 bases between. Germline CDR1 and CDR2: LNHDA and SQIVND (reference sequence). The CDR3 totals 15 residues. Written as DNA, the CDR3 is TGTGCCAGTAGTATTGTTAGCGGACACTACAATGAGCAGTTCTTC. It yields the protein CASSIVSGHYNEQFF.